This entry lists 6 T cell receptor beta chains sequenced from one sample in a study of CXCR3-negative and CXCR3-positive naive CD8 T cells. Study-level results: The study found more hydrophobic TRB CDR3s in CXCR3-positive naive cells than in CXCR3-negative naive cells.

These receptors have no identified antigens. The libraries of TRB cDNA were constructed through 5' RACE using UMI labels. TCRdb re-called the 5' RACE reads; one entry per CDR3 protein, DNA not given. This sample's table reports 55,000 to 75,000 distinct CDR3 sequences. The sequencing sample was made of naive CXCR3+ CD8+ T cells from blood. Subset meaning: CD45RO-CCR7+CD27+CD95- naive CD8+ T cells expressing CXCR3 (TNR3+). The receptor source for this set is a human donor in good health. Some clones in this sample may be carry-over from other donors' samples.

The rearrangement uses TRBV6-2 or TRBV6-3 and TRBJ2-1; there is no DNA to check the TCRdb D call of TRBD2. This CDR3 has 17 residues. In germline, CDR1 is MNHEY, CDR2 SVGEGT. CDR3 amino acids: CASSYSELAGGLDEQFF.

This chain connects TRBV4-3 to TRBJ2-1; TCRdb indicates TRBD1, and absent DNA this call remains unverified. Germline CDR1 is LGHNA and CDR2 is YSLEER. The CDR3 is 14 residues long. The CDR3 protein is CASSQDRDYNEQFF.

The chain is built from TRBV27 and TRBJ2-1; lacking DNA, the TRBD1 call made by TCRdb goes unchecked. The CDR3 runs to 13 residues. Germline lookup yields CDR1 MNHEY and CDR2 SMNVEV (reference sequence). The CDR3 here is CASNEQGANEQFF.

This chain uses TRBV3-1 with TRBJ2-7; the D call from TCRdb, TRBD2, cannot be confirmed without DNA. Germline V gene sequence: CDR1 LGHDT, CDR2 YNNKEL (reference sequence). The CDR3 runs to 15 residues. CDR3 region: CASSQEASWLYEQYF.

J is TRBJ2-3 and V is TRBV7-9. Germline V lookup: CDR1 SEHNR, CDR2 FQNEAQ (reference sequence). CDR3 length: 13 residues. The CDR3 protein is CASSLPSTDTQYF.

CDR3 region: CATSGGPHNEQYF. The chain recombines TRBV15 with TRBJ2-7; TCRdb lists TRBD2, though no DNA is available to test this call. Germline CDR1 and CDR2: LNHNV and YYDKDF (reference sequence). The CDR3 covers 13 residues.